This paragraph reports one T cell receptor beta chain. Some clones are missing from TCRdb's copy, which holds only in-frame ones; the method was immunoSEQ multiplex PCR. Of about 160,000 clones in the sample, 82% were seen once. The data stem from a study of blood T cell repertoires in COVID-19. As for the study in general: Acute and convalescent COVID-19 samples came from the United States, Italy and Spain.

Everyone who took part was roughly 18 to 89 years old, and they came from about two dozen US areas. V was shortened by 1 base and J by 0 bases, with 10 bases between the two germline ends. The CDR3 is 16 amino acids. CDR1 and CDR2 from the germline V gene are MNHNS and SASEGT. V gene TRBV6-1 combines with J gene TRBJ1-3; D is unclear. The clonotype was recovered from a man between 60 and 75 years old who had recovered from COVID-19. Material: PBMCs or T cells enriched from blood (not recorded which). CDR3 bases: TGTGCCAGCAGTGAAGAAGGGAGCCTCTCTGGAAACACCATATATTTT. It encodes CASSEEGSLSGNTIYF.